This TCR beta chain was retrieved from a study of shared clonotypes between healthy human individuals. Running of the assay took place at deep level. In replicate PCRs of sorted subsets, approximately 210 ng DNA, about 30,000 T cell genomes, was used. The assay was immunoSEQ multiplex PCR, and TCRdb's table has in-frame clones only and misses some. This table has around 2.1 million clones, around 93% appearing once. Comment on this clone: The target antigen is unknown.

Naivety among CD8 cells was defined by CD45RO negativity and positive CCR7 selection, thereby excluding terminally differentiated effector memory CD45RA+ cells. V was clipped by 6 bases and J by 8 bases, with 15 bases between them. CDR3 length: 13 residues. The germline gives CDR1 MNHEY, CDR2 SVGAGI. Findings and caveats of the study: Among donors, clonotype sharing was expected to be affected by sequencing depth.

The sample comprised naive CD8+ T cells from PBMCs. This clonotype originated in a man aged 18 to 30 in good health. Some clones in this sample may be carry-over from other donors' samples. The chain uses TRBV6-5 and TRBJ2-3; D is undetermined. The CDR3 nucleotides read TGTGCCAGCAGCCCCGGAATCGCCGGTACGCAGTATTTT. Translated: CASSPGIAGTQYF.